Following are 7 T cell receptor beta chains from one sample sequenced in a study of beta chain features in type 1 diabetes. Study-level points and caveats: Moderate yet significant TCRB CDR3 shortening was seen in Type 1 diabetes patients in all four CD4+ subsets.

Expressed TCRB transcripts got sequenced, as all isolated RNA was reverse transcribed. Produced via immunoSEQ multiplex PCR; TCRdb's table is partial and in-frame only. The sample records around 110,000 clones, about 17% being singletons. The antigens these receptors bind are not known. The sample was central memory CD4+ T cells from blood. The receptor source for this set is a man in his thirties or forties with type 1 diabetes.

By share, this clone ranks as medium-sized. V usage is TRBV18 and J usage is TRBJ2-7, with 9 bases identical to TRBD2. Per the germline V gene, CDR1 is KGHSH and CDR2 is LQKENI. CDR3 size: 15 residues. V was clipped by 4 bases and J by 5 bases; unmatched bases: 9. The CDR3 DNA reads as TGTGCCAGCTCACGATCTAGCGGGGCGCCTGACGAGCAGTACTTC. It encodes CASSRSSGAPDEQYF.

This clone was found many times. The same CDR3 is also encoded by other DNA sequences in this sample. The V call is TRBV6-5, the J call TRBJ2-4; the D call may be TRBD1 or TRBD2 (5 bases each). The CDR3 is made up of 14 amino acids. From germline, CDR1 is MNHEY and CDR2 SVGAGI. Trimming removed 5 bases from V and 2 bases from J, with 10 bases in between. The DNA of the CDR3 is TGTGCCAGCAGTCCGGGGCGACCCAAAAACATTCAGTACTTC. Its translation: CASSPGRPKNIQYF.

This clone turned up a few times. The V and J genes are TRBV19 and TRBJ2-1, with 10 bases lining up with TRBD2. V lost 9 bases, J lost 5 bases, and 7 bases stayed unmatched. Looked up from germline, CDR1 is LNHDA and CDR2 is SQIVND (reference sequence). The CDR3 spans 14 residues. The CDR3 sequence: CASLSGGSDNEQFF. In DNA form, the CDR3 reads TGTGCCAGCCTTAGCGGGGGGTCCGACAATGAGCAGTTCTTC.

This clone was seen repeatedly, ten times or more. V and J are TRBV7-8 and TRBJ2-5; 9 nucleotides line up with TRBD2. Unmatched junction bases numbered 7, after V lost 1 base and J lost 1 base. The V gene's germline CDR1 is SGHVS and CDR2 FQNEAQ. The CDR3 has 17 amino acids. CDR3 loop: CASSLVGTSSLQETQYF. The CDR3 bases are TGTGCCAGCAGCTTAGTCGGGACTAGCTCTCTCCAAGAGACCCAGTACTTC. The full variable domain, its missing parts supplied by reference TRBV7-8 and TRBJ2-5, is GAGVSQSPRYKVAKRGQDVALRCDPISGHVSLFWYQQALGQGPEFLTYFQNEAQLDKSGLPSDRFFAERPEGSVSTLKIQRTQQEDSAVYLCASSLVGTSSLQETQYFGPGTRLLVL.

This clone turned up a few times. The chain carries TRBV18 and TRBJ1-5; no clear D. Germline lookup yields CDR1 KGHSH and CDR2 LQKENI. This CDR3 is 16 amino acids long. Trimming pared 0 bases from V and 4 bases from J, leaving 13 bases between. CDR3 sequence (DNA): TGTGCCAGCTCACCACCTGCGGGAGGGAGAAATCAGCCCCAGCATTTT. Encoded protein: CASSPPAGGRNQPQHF.

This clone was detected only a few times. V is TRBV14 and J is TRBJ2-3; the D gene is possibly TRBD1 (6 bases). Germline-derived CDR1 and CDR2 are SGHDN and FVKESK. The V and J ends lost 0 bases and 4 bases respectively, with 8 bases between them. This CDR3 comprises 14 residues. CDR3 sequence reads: CASSQDQGPDTQYF. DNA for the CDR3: TGTGCCAGCAGCCAAGACCAGGGGCCAGATACGCAGTATTTT.

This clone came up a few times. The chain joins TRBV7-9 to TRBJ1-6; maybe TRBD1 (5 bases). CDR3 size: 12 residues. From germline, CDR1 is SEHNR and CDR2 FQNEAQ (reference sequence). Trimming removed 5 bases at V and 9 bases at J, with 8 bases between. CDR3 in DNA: TGTGCCAGCAGCCTTGGGGGTTCACCCCTCCACTTT. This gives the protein CASSLGGSPLHF.